The entry below describes one T cell receptor beta chain. Repertoires were generated with immunoSEQ multiplex PCR, while TCRdb's copy carries only in-frame clones and drops some. The sample holds around 36,000 clones; about 93% are singletons and the top ten take about 0.45%. The data belong to a study of T cell changes during pregnancy in multiple sclerosis. This material consisted of CD4+ T cells from peripheral blood mononuclear cells, taken in the third trimester of pregnancy. The clonotype was recovered from a female donor with multiple sclerosis, enrolled in a pregnancy study.

CDR3 in amino acids: CASSLGTGPMNTEAFF. The DNA for the CDR3 is TGTGCCAGCAGCTTAGGGACAGGACCCATGAACACTGAAGCTTTCTTT. The chain joins TRBV7-3 to TRBJ1-1; the match to TRBD1 covers 8 bases. V was clipped by 2 bases and J by 0 bases; unmatched bases: 5. CDR3 length equals 16 residues. In germline, CDR1 is SGHTA, CDR2 FQGTGA.